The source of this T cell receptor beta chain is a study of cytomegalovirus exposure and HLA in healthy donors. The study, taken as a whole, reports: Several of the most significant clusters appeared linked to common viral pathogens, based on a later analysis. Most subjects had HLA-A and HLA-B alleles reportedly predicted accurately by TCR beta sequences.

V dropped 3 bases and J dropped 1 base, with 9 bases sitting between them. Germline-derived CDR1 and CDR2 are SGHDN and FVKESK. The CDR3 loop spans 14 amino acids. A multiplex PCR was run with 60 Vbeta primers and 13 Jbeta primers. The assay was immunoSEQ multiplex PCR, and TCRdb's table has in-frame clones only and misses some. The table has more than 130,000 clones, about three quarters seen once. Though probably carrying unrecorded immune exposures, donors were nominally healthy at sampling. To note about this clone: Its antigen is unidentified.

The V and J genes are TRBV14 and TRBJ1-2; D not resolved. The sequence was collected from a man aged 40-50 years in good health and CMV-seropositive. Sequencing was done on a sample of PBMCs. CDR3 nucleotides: TGTGCCAGCAGCCAGGTTGGAGTTAACTATGGCTACACCTTC. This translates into CASSQVGVNYGYTF.